The 26 T cell receptor beta chains reported below all come from one sample, sequenced in a study of regulatory T cells in long-lasting Graves disease. Regarding time point: newly diagnosed GD, antithyroid drugs for less than 3 months. With RNA extracted from PBMCs as input, the TCR library was made. The TCR beta library used iRepertoire HTBI primers with Arm-PCR amplification of CDR3. TCRdb processed the multiplex PCR reads anew with MiXCR; each CDR3 protein has one entry. This table has roughly 500,000 distinct CDR3 sequences, around 12% appearing once. This sample was also put to use in a study of T cells in Graves' hyperthyroidism and ophthalmopathy.

Sequences were derived from peripheral blood mononuclear cells (PBMCs), sampled at new diagnosis, from a patient treated with antithyroid drugs. Every receptor here comes from a woman in her thirties with Graves disease.

Ten or more counts support this clonotype. The chain couples TRBV29-1 to TRBJ2-7; D may be TRBD2 (6 bases). V lost 6 bases to trimming and J lost 6 bases, with 18 bases between them. CDR1 is SQVTM, CDR2 ANQGSEA, per germline. There are 13 residues in the CDR3. CDR3 sequence: CSVTGPGGSEQYF. CDR3 DNA sequence: TGCAGCGTCACCGGCCCCGGGGGAAGCGAGCAGTACTTC.

This clonotype has only a few counts. The gene calls are TRBV20-1 and TRBJ2-1; D is unclear. This CDR3 comprises 15 residues. Trimming pared 0 bases from V and 4 bases from J, leaving 13 bases between. Germline V gene lookup returns CDR1 DFQATT and CDR2 SNEGSKA (reference sequence). The CDR3 reads CSARDSLTRYNEQFF. Here the CDR3 DNA reads TGCAGTGCTAGAGACAGCTTAACGCGGTACAATGAGCAGTTCTTC.

This clonotype was found many times. The chain is built from TRBV27 and TRBJ2-7, with TRBD1 identical over 7 bases. This CDR3 has 14 amino acids. Germline CDR1 MNHEY, CDR2 SMNVEV (reference sequence). V lost 3 bases and J lost 2; bases outside the gene matches: 4. Here the CDR3 reads CASSFRQGTYEQYF. Written as DNA, the CDR3 is TGTGCCAGCAGTTTTCGACAGGGAACCTACGAGCAGTACTTC.

This clonotype has only a few counts. V gene TRBV19 combines with J gene TRBJ2-7; D unresolved. The CDR3 is made up of 13 amino acids. The V end was cut by 5 bases, the J end by 2 bases, with 10 bases between. In germline, CDR1 is LNHDA, CDR2 SQIVND (reference sequence). CDR3 protein: CASSVRKAYEQYF. The CDR3, as DNA: TGTGCCAGTAGTGTCCGAAAGGCCTACGAGCAGTACTTC.

This clonotype was recorded many times. The gene calls are TRBV24-1 and TRBJ1-2; D call uncertain. V dropped 4 bases and J dropped 3 bases, with 5 bases sitting between them. Germline values: CDR1 KGHDR, CDR2 SFDVKD. CDR3 length: 12 amino acids. The CDR3 DNA reads as TGTGCCACCAGTGACCCTGACTATGGCTACACCTTC. It encodes CATSDPDYGYTF.

The V call is TRBV4-1, the J call TRBJ2-1, with D perhaps TRBD1 or TRBD2 (5 bases each). CDR1 is MGHRA and CDR2 is YSYEKL in the germline V gene. Trimming took off 1 base at V and 5 bases at J, with 21 bases between the two ends. The CDR3 loop spans 18 amino acids. CDR3 sequence reads: CASSQGYVGTRLDNEQFF. CDR3 nucleotide sequence: TGCGCCAGCAGCCAAGGATATGTCGGGACCCGATTAGACAATGAGCAGTTCTTC.

This clonotype was counted ten times or more. The chain employs TRBV6-5 and TRBJ2-2, with 11 bases matching TRBD2. Germline CDR1 MNHEY, CDR2 SVGAGI. This CDR3 has 17 amino acids. Trimming cost V 4 bases and J 1 base; bases outside gene matches: 5. CDR3 sequence (DNA): TGTGCCAGCAGTTGGTCTAGCGGGAGGCTGAACACCGGGGAGCTGTTTTTT. Its translation: CASSWSSGRLNTGELFF.

Many counts were recorded for this clonotype. The CDR3 DNA follows: TGCGCCAGCAGTTTATTAGGGGACAGCGCGGAGACCCAGTACTTC. It translates to CASSLLGDSAETQYF. This sequence joins TRBV5-1 and TRBJ2-5; 7 nucleotides line up with TRBD1. This CDR3 is built from 15 residues. Per the germline V gene, CDR1 is SGHRS and CDR2 is YFSETQ. V gave up 5 bases and J gave up 5 bases; unmatched junction bases: 12.

This rearrangement joins TRBV6-1 to TRBJ1-2; TRBD1 matches at 7 bases. J lost 4 bases, V lost 5 bases, and 7 bases had no gene match. Germline V lookup: CDR1 MNHNS, CDR2 SASEGT. This CDR3 is built from 14 residues. CDR3 amino acids: CASSLTGSVYGYTF. The DNA of the CDR3 is TGTGCCAGCAGTCTGACAGGGTCGGTCTATGGCTACACCTTC.

This clonotype was detected ten times or more. This chain uses TRBV6-1 with TRBJ1-4; possible D gene TRBD1, 5 bases. Between the trimmed V and J ends, which lost 4 bases and 6 bases, there was a span of 15 bases. The CDR3 extends over 15 amino acids. The germline V gene encodes CDR1 MNHNS and CDR2 SASEGT. CDR3 DNA: TGTGCCAGCAGTGGAAGGTTCGGAGGGGATGAAAAACTGTTTTTT. Protein: CASSGRFGGDEKLFF.

As to this clonotype: A single base separates this from a much larger clone, so it may be a read error. This chain links TRBV20-1 with TRBJ1-1, with D possibly being TRBD1 (5 bases). Deletions cut 3 bases from V and 3 bases from J, with 14 bases between. The CDR3 has 14 residues. Germline values: CDR1 DFQATT, CDR2 SNEGSKA (reference sequence). The CDR3 region has the DNA TGCAGTGCTAGGGTTTCGGGGGGGGACACTGAAGCTTTCTTT. Protein sequence: CSARVSGGDTEAFF.

This clonotype came up a few times. The chain carries TRBV7-2 and TRBJ2-7, with TRBD1 matching over 11 bases. Germline-derived CDR1 and CDR2 are SGHTA and FQGNSA. The CDR3 contains 15 residues. The V gene end was trimmed by 1 base and the J gene end by 5 bases; junction bases not matched to a gene: 4. The CDR3 reads CASSLGGTGGHEQYF. The DNA of the CDR3 is TGTGCCAGCAGCTTAGGGGGGACAGGGGGTCACGAGCAGTACTTC. The full variable domain, its missing parts supplied by reference TRBV7-2 and TRBJ2-7, is GAGVSQSPSNKVTEKGKDVELRCDPISGHTALYWYRQSLGQGLEFLIYFQGNSAPDKSGLPSDRFSAERTGGSVSTLTIQRTQQEDSAVYLCASSLGGTGGHEQYFGPGTRLTVT.

This chain links TRBV3-1 with TRBJ2-1; TRBD2 matches at 12 bases. This CDR3 comprises 16 residues. V was pared by 1 base and J by 7 bases, with 5 bases of the junction left unmatched. Germline V gene sequence: CDR1 LGHDT, CDR2 YNNKEL (reference sequence). CDR3 nucleotide sequence: TGTGCCAGCAGCCAAGGCCCTAGCGGGAGGGGGAATGAGCAGTTCTTC. Protein product: CASSQGPSGRGNEQFF.

There are many counts of this clonotype. The chain uses TRBV5-1 and TRBJ2-7; D is perhaps TRBD2 (5 bases). Germline V CDR1 and CDR2: SGHRS, YFSETQ. This CDR3 has 16 residues. V was cut by 0 bases and J by 5 bases, with 18 bases left in between. For the CDR3, the DNA is TGCGCCAGCAGCTTGGCCGGGTCCACTAGTCGTCACGAGCAGTACTTC. As protein: CASSLAGSTSRHEQYF.

This clonotype came up many times. This chain links TRBV10-3 with TRBJ2-1; tentatively, D is TRBD1 or TRBD2 (5 bases each). The CDR3 has 14 amino acids. Germline V CDR1 and CDR2: ENHRY, SYGVKD. The V gene lost 3 bases and the J gene lost 4 bases, with 10 bases spanning the gap. DNA for the CDR3: TGTGCCATCAGTGATCCGGGACGGTACAATGAGCAGTTCTTC. It yields the protein CAISDPGRYNEQFF.

As to this clonotype: A single base separates this from a much larger clone, so it may be a read error. The J gene is TRBJ2-2, the V gene TRBV14; D not resolved. V was pared by 5 bases and J by 4 bases, with 14 bases between. CDR3 length equals 15 residues. CDR1 is SGHDN, CDR2 FVKESK, per germline. CDR3 residues: CASSNQEFSTGELFF. In DNA form, the CDR3 reads TGTGCCAGCAGCAATCAGGAATTTAGCACCGGGGAGCTGTTTTTT.

In this sample, this clonotype turned up many times. V is TRBV24-1 and J is TRBJ2-2; TRBD2 agrees at 14 bases. Germline CDR1 and CDR2: KGHDR and SFDVKD. The V and J ends lost 4 bases and 6 bases, in that order; junction bases with no gene match: 3. The CDR3 runs to 16 residues. This chain's CDR3 is CATSETSGRAPGELFF. In DNA, the CDR3 is TGTGCCACCAGTGAGACTAGCGGGAGGGCTCCCGGGGAGCTGTTTTTT.

This clonotype was detected ten times or more. The chain links TRBV6-1 to TRBJ1-4; TRBD1 matches 8 bases. The CDR3 is made up of 14 amino acids. V lost 6 bases, J lost 5 bases, and 5 bases stayed unmatched. CDR1 and CDR2 from the germline V gene are MNHNS and SASEGT. The CDR3 is CASSHRGTNEKLFF. The CDR3 DNA sequence: TGTGCCAGCAGCCACAGGGGGACGAATGAAAAACTGTTTTTT.

The rearrangement uses TRBV15 and TRBJ1-6; weak D call: TRBD1 (5 bases). The ends were cut back, 2 bases at V and 6 bases at J, with 8 bases in the middle. CDR3 size: 14 residues. Germline-derived CDR1 and CDR2 are LNHNV and YYDKDF (reference sequence). DNA of the CDR3: TGTGCCACCAGCAGAAGCAGGGCTAATTCACCCCTCCACTTT. Amino acid sequence: CATSRSRANSPLHF.

To note about this clonotype: A much larger clone lies one base from this, so it may be a read error. The chain couples TRBV10-3 to TRBJ2-4; 11 positions match TRBD2. With the DNA end fitting TRBJ2-1 better, the J assignment may be wrong. There are 15 residues in the CDR3. Germline loops: CDR1 ENHRY, CDR2 SYGVKD. CDR3 in DNA: TGTGCCATCAGTGAGTCGCTAGCGGGAGGAGACGAGCAGTTCTTC. Amino acids: CAISESLAGGDEQFF.

This clonotype was seen more than once but under ten times. The chain employs TRBV9 and TRBJ2-3, with a tentative D call TRBD2 (6 bases). The CDR3 totals 16 residues. In germline, CDR1 is SGDLS, CDR2 YYNGEE. V was clipped by 0 bases and J by 2 bases, with 13 bases between them. DNA for the CDR3: TGTGCCAGCAGCGTAGTAAAAGGAGGGAACACAGATACGCAGTATTTT. It specifies CASSVVKGGNTDTQYF.

This clonotype was observed a few times. CDR3 DNA sequence: TGTGCCATCAGTGAGCCTCGTTGGTACGACAATGAGCAGTTCTTC. Protein: CAISEPRWYDNEQFF. This chain joins TRBV10-3 and TRBJ2-1, with D hard to call. Germline CDR1 reads ENHRY; CDR2 reads SYGVKD. This CDR3 has 15 residues. V dropped 2 bases and J dropped 5 bases, with 13 bases sitting between them.

A few counts support this clonotype. The chain employs TRBV7-9 and TRBJ2-1, with TRBD2 matching over 8 bases. This CDR3 contains 15 residues. V lost 5 bases, J lost 3 bases, and 6 bases stayed unmatched. CDR1 SEHNR and CDR2 FQNEAQ come from the germline V gene (reference sequence). The CDR3 bases are TGTGCCAGCAGCCACGCAGCGGGGGACTACAATGAGCAGTTCTTC. Translating it yields CASSHAAGDYNEQFF.

This clonotype was observed a few times. The CDR3 DNA reads TGTGCCAGCAGCTTGGGGCGTAACGGCCGCGGTGACGAGCAGTACTTC. The encoded protein is CASSLGRNGRGDEQYF. The chain couples TRBV5-5 to TRBJ2-7; D gene uncertain. The CDR3 spans 16 residues. Trimming pared 0 bases from V and 5 bases from J, leaving 18 bases between. Germline CDR1 reads SGHKS; CDR2 reads YYEKEE (reference sequence).

This clonotype was counted ten times or more. J is TRBJ2-7 and V is TRBV28, with 10 nucleotides matching TRBD1. Germline V gene lookup returns CDR1 MDHEN and CDR2 SYDVKM. The length of the CDR3 is 15 residues. V shed 5 bases, J shed 2 bases, and the junction held 6 bases outside the gene matches. CDR3 loop: CASSVPGQGTYEQYF. The CDR3 DNA is TGTGCCAGCAGTGTACCGGGACAGGGGACCTACGAGCAGTACTTC.

This clonotype was counted only a few times. The V gene is TRBV3-1, the J gene TRBJ1-1; D not resolved. Trimming shortened V by 1 base and J by 11 bases, and 14 bases separated the two germline ends. Germline CDR1 reads LGHDT; CDR2 reads YNNKEL (reference sequence). The CDR3 runs 13 residues. The CDR3: CASSQGPGGRAFF. The CDR3, as DNA: TGTGCCAGCAGCCAAGGTCCGGGAGGACGGGCTTTCTTT.